The 14 T cell receptor beta chains in this list originate from one sample, sequenced in a study of T cell changes during pregnancy in multiple sclerosis. TCRdb keeps only in-frame clones here, not all; method: immunoSEQ multiplex PCR. The profile shows roughly 52,000 clones, under 95% of them singletons. Sample: CD8+ T cells from peripheral blood mononuclear cells, taken in the third trimester of pregnancy. These receptors were collected from a female donor with multiple sclerosis, enrolled in a pregnancy study.

The chain employs TRBV4-3 and TRBJ2-2; D perhaps matches TRBD2 (5 bases). This CDR3 region has 14 residues. V lost 0 bases and J 7 bases, leaving 9 bases between the germline ends. CDR1 and CDR2 (germline): LGHNA, YSLEER. The DNA of the CDR3 is TGCGCCAGCAGCCAAGATTCCGGGGTCGGGGAGCTGTTTTTT. Protein product: CASSQDSGVGELFF.

This clone has a handful of counts. This chain joins TRBV7-4 and TRBJ2-7; D not resolved. Germline V CDR1 and CDR2: SGHVT, SQSDAQ. This CDR3 has 11 residues. Trimming took off 4 bases at V and 3 bases at J, with 4 bases between the two ends. The CDR3 region is CASSSFYEQYF. The CDR3 coding sequence is TGTGCCAGCAGCTCATTCTACGAGCAGTACTTC.

The chain employs TRBV11-2 and TRBJ2-7, with a tentative D call TRBD2 (6 bases). The CDR3 contains 15 residues. Germline assignment: CDR1 SGHAT and CDR2 FQNNGV. Deletions cut 3 bases from V and 3 bases from J, with 15 bases between. CDR3 residues: CASSLEGPGYYEQYF. CDR3 in DNA: TGTGCCAGCAGCTTGGAGGGCCCAGGGTACTACGAGCAGTACTTC.

V and J are TRBV6-5 and TRBJ2-1, with D possibly being TRBD1 (6 bases). Between the trimmed V and J ends, which lost 4 bases and 14 bases, there was a span of 18 bases. The CDR3 sequence is 13 residues long. The germline V gene encodes CDR1 MNHEY and CDR2 SVGAGI. The CDR3 protein is CASSSTLGGFEFF. Written as DNA, the CDR3 is TGTGCCAGCAGTTCCACACTAGGGGGATTTGAGTTCTTC.

This clone was detected once. The chain recombines TRBV6-1 with TRBJ2-1; 13 nucleotides agree with TRBD2. This CDR3 is 15 amino acids long. Germline V gene sequence: CDR1 MNHNS, CDR2 SASEGT. V shed 6 bases and J 5 bases; nucleotides not matched to a gene: 4. This CDR3 reads CASRVLAGGHNEQFF. DNA of the CDR3: TGTGCCAGCAGAGTACTAGCGGGAGGGCACAATGAGCAGTTCTTC.

The chain joins TRBV9 to TRBJ1-5; D remains unclear. V was shortened by 0 bases and J by 2 bases, with 12 bases between the two germline ends. Germline loops: CDR1 SGDLS, CDR2 YYNGEE. The CDR3 covers 16 residues. This CDR3 is CASSVEGGFGNQPQHF. The CDR3 nucleotides are TGTGCCAGCAGCGTAGAAGGCGGCTTTGGCAATCAGCCCCAGCATTTT.

This chain uses TRBV5-1 with TRBJ2-7; 14 nucleotides align to TRBD2. Germline-derived CDR1 and CDR2 are SGHRS and YFSETQ. The V segment lost 5 bases and the J segment 0 bases; nucleotides outside the gene matches: 10. The CDR3 is made up of 18 amino acids. CDR3 residues: CASSPWTSGRPSSYEQYF. CDR3 in DNA: TGCGCCAGCAGTCCGTGGACTAGCGGGAGGCCCAGCTCCTACGAGCAGTACTTC.

The gene calls are TRBV7-2 and TRBJ2-2; 10 nucleotides align to TRBD2. The length of the CDR3 is 16 residues. J gave up 5 bases and V 1 base, and 4 bases lay outside the gene matches. From germline, CDR1 is SGHTA and CDR2 FQGNSA. In nucleotides, the CDR3 is TGTGCCAGCAGCTTAGGACTAGCGGGTCCTACCGGGGAGCTGTTTTTT. It codes for CASSLGLAGPTGELFF. Filled out from reference TRBV7-2 and TRBJ2-2, the complete variable domain reads GAGVSQSPSNKVTEKGKDVELRCDPISGHTALYWYRQSLGQGLEFLIYFQGNSAPDKSGLPSDRFSAERTGGSVSTLTIQRTQQEDSAVYLCASSLGLAGPTGELFFGEGSRLTVL.

V gene TRBV9 combines with J gene TRBJ1-1, with D tentatively TRBD1 (5 bases). Trimming cost V 3 bases and J 0 bases, with 9 bases left between them. The length of the CDR3 is 14 residues. Germline V gene lookup returns CDR1 SGDLS and CDR2 YYNGEE. The CDR3 is CASSDAGMNTEAFF. The CDR3 DNA reads as TGTGCCAGCAGCGATGCAGGGATGAACACTGAAGCTTTCTTT.

This clone showed up just once. The V gene is TRBV7-9, the J gene TRBJ1-3; TRBD1 matches at 7 bases. The CDR3 length is 16 residues. V was clipped by 5 bases and J by 0 bases; unmatched bases: 7. The germline gives CDR1 SEHNR, CDR2 FQNEAQ (reference sequence). CDR3 amino acids: CASSPLTGSSGNTIYF. Written as DNA, the CDR3 is TGTGCCAGCAGCCCCTTGACAGGGAGCTCTGGAAACACCATATATTTT.

This chain joins TRBV7-2 and TRBJ2-5; D might be TRBD1 (6 bases). Trimming pared 6 bases from V and 1 base from J, leaving 12 bases between. Germline loops: CDR1 SGHTA, CDR2 FQGNSA. This CDR3 is 14 amino acids long. For the CDR3, the DNA is TGTGCCAGCAGAAAAACAGGGTTCCAAGAGACCCAGTACTTC. Its protein is CASRKTGFQETQYF.

V gene TRBV7-9 combines with J gene TRBJ2-1; no clear D gene. V gave up 4 bases and J gave up 8 bases, with 12 bases separating them. There are 13 residues in the CDR3. Per germline, CDR1 SEHNR and CDR2 FQNEAQ (reference sequence). CDR3 loop: CASSSTPSDEQFF. Written as DNA, the CDR3 is TGTGCCAGCAGCTCCACGCCCAGTGATGAGCAGTTCTTC. The full variable domain, rest sourced from reference TRBV7-9 and TRBJ2-1, is DTGVSQNPRHKITKRGQNVTFRCDPISEHNRLYWYRQTLGQGPEFLTYFQNEAQLEKSRLLSDRFSAERPKGSFSTLEIQRTEQGDSAMYLCASSSTPSDEQFFGPGTRLTVL.

The chain links TRBV5-6 to TRBJ2-1; 9 bases are shared with TRBD2. CDR1 and CDR2 (germline): SGHDT, YYEEEE. Unmatched junction bases numbered 9, after V lost 4 bases and J lost 1 base. The CDR3 sequence is 17 residues long. As DNA, the CDR3 is TGTGCCAGCAGCCCTACTTTTAGCGGGGGATCCTACAATGAGCAGTTCTTC. Its protein is CASSPTFSGGSYNEQFF.

This chain connects TRBV27 to TRBJ2-7, with 9 bases identical to TRBD1. This CDR3 region has 15 residues. Germline lookup yields CDR1 MNHEY and CDR2 SMNVEV (reference sequence). J was trimmed by 1 base and V by 2 bases; bases with no gene match: 3. The DNA of the CDR3 is TGTGCCAGCAGTTTAACAGGGGGCGAGTCCTACGAGCAGTACTTC. This sequence encodes CASSLTGGESYEQYF.